The TCR beta chain under discussion was sequenced for a study of CD8 T cells in ankylosing spondylitis. Study-level results: Some motif variants were previously reported in reactive arthritis synovial fluid and blood.

This clonotype was detected a few times. Its antigen is undetermined. TCRdb re-called the 5' RACE reads with MiXCR, one entry per CDR3 protein. The profile shows around 28,000 distinct CDR3 sequences, about 30% of them singletons. Sequenced sample: synovial fluid, either unsorted or a sorted T cell fraction (not recorded which). This TCR came from a male donor with ankylosing spondylitis.

The CDR3 DNA is TGTGCCATCAGTGAGAGGGGCGAGGGGGTCACTGAAGCTTTCTTT. Amino acids: CAISERGEGVTEAFF. The chain has TRBV10-3 and TRBJ1-1; weak D call: TRBD1 (6 bases). CDR3 length: 15 amino acids. Germline CDR1 and CDR2: ENHRY and SYGVKD. The ends were cut back, 2 bases at V and 4 bases at J, with 14 bases in the middle.